These 4 T cell receptor beta chains were all obtained from the same sample, sequenced in a study of T cell responses to AZD1222 COVID-19 vaccine. Measured with immunoSEQ multiplex PCR; TCRdb has only the in-frame clones, and not every one. Of roughly 100,000 clones in the sample, roughly 90% were seen once. Specimen: peripheral blood, collected on day 0 of AZD1222 vaccination. The receptors come from an adult in good health.

The V and J genes are TRBV5-6 and TRBJ2-6; the D gene is possibly TRBD1 (5 bases). CDR1 and CDR2 (germline): SGHDT, YYEEEE. V shed 0 bases and J shed 4 bases, with 20 bases lying between them. The CDR3 sequence is 19 residues long. CDR3 nucleotide sequence: TGTGCCAGCAGCTTGGCAGTTTTTACAGGTAGTTCGGGGGCCAACGTCCTGACTTTC. Translated: CASSLAVFTGSSGANVLTF.

The rearrangement uses TRBV11-2 and TRBJ1-1; no definite D call. The CDR3 runs to 14 residues. Germline CDR1 is SGHAT and CDR2 is FQNNGV. The V gene lost 8 bases and the J gene lost 0 bases, with 13 bases spanning the gap. The CDR3 DNA sequence: TGTGCCAGCCTCCCAAGTCTCATGAACACTGAAGCTTTCTTT. It translates to CASLPSLMNTEAFF.

This sequence joins TRBV25-1 and TRBJ1-4, with D maybe TRBD1 (5 bases). Trimming shortened V by 5 bases and J by 6 bases, and 16 bases separated the two germline ends. Germline CDR1 reads MGHDK; CDR2 reads SYGVNS. This CDR3 has 15 amino acids. The CDR3 protein is CASSSPGVGDEKLFF. CDR3 nucleotides: TGTGCCAGCAGTTCCCCGGGGGTTGGGGATGAAAAACTGTTTTTT.

This chain connects TRBV7-2 to TRBJ1-5; 8 bases match TRBD1. The CDR3 runs to 15 residues. Germline CDR1 is SGHTA and CDR2 is FQGNSA. V lost 6 bases, J lost 4 bases, and 8 bases stayed unmatched. The CDR3 coding sequence is TGTGCCAGCAGGAGGGGGACAGGATTAAATCAGCCCCAGCATTTT. It translates to CASRRGTGLNQPQHF.